Below are 11 T cell receptor beta chains sequenced from a single sample in a study of T cell responses to AZD1222 COVID-19 vaccine. Assay: immunoSEQ multiplex PCR; the TCRdb copy retains only in-frame clones and omits some. The data hold 110,000 or so clones, with 90% observed a single time. The input for sequencing was peripheral blood, taken 28 days after the second dose of the MenACWY control vaccine. These receptors were taken from an adult who received the MenACWY meningococcal vaccine as a control.

This rearrangement joins TRBV19 to TRBJ2-3, with D possibly TRBD2 on 7 matching bases. CDR3 length equals 14 residues. CDR1 and CDR2 from the germline V gene are LNHDA and SQIVND (reference sequence). Trimming cost V 1 base and J 4 bases, with 9 bases left between them. CDR3 amino acids: CASSIGGGADTQYF. The CDR3 DNA is TGTGCCAGTAGTATAGGGGGGGGCGCAGATACGCAGTATTTT.

The gene calls are TRBV2 and TRBJ1-1, with TRBD1 matching over 8 bases. V trimming: 6 bases; J trimming: 6 bases; junction bases outside the gene matches: 6. CDR1 and CDR2 from the germline V gene are SNHLY and FYNNEI. This CDR3 has 13 residues. The CDR3 sequence: CASRGQGQPEAFF. CDR3 sequence (DNA): TGTGCCAGCAGAGGACAGGGACAGCCTGAAGCTTTCTTT. Looking up the rest from reference TRBV2 and TRBJ1-1 gives the full variable domain: EPEVTQTPSHQVTQMGQEVILRCVPISNHLYFYWYRQILGQKVEFLVSFYNNEISEKSEIFDDQFSVERPDGSNFTLKIRSTKLEDSAMYFCASRGQGQPEAFFGQGTRLTVV.

The rearrangement uses TRBV6-6 and TRBJ1-5, with D unresolved. Germline V gene data show CDR1 as MNHNY and CDR2 as SVGAGI (reference sequence). This CDR3 has 13 amino acids. The V and J ends lost 0 bases and 8 bases respectively, with 8 bases between them. The CDR3 protein is CASSYSSLEPQHF. As DNA, the CDR3 is TGTGCCAGCAGTTACTCCTCGTTGGAGCCCCAGCATTTT.

V usage is TRBV9 and J usage is TRBJ2-5, with D tentatively TRBD1 or TRBD2 (5 bases each). The germline V gene has CDR1 SGDLS and CDR2 YYNGEE. V was cut by 0 bases and J by 2 bases, with 20 bases left in between. The length of the CDR3 is 18 residues. CDR3 DNA: TGTGCCAGCAGCGTAGACCGGGACGGCGGTTTGGGACAAGAGACCCAGTACTTC. It codes for CASSVDRDGGLGQETQYF.

V gene TRBV15 combines with J gene TRBJ2-3; D may be TRBD2 (5 bases). This CDR3 contains 16 residues. Deletions cut 7 bases from V and 0 bases from J, with 17 bases between. From germline, CDR1 is LNHNV and CDR2 YYDKDF (reference sequence). CDR3 region: CATKSNPSPSTDTQYF. CDR3 nucleotide sequence: TGTGCCACCAAATCTAATCCTAGCCCTAGCACAGATACGCAGTATTTT.

The chain uses TRBV18 and TRBJ2-7, with D maybe TRBD1 (6 bases). Germline V gene sequence: CDR1 KGHSH, CDR2 LQKENI. The V gene lost 2 bases and the J gene lost 3 bases, with 11 bases spanning the gap. CDR3 length equals 14 residues. The CDR3 protein is CASSPGDMIYEQYF. CDR3 DNA sequence: TGTGCCAGCTCACCAGGGGACATGATCTACGAGCAGTACTTC.

This chain uses TRBV19 with TRBJ2-3, with 7 positions matching TRBD1. Germline lookup yields CDR1 LNHDA and CDR2 SQIVND (reference sequence). The length of the CDR3 is 14 residues. The J segment lost 6 bases and the V segment lost 2 bases, leaving 5 bases of the junction unmatched. The CDR3, as DNA: TGTGCCAGTAGTATAAAAAACAGGGGTGATACGCAGTATTTT. Amino acid sequence: CASSIKNRGDTQYF.

The chain joins TRBV15 to TRBJ2-5; 11 bases match TRBD2. The V segment lost 5 bases and the J segment 5 bases; nucleotides outside the gene matches: 10. Germline CDR1 reads LNHNV; CDR2 reads YYDKDF (reference sequence). The CDR3 consists of 16 residues. The CDR3 reads CATSGRIAGGTETQYF. CDR3 DNA: TGTGCCACCAGCGGCCGAATAGCGGGGGGGACGGAGACCCAGTACTTC.

The V and J genes are TRBV5-3 and TRBJ1-6, with D tentatively TRBD1 (5 bases). TRBV5-3 is placed among ORFs of uncertain function. This CDR3 is built from 16 residues. Trimming removed 3 bases from V and 0 bases from J, with 10 bases in between. The CDR3 DNA reads TGTGCCAGAAGCTCGGGGAGGGGCTCCTATAATTCACCCCTCCACTTT. Translating it yields CARSSGRGSYNSPLHF.

The chain carries TRBV11-2 and TRBJ1-4; D not certain. This CDR3 region has 18 residues. Between the trimmed V and J ends, which lost 1 base and 8 bases, there was a span of 23 bases. The germline V gene has CDR1 SGHAT and CDR2 FQNNGV. CDR3 loop: CASSLAPLVSLLWEKLFF. DNA of the CDR3: TGTGCCAGCAGCTTAGCCCCCCTGGTTAGCCTGTTATGGGAAAAACTGTTTTTT.

The V call is TRBV6-4, the J call TRBJ2-1; D is ambiguous. Germline V lookup: CDR1 MRHNA, CDR2 SNTAGT. The CDR3 covers 13 residues. V lost 3 bases, J lost 10 bases, and 13 bases lay in between. CDR3 in amino acids: CASSDSIQGEQFF. The CDR3 nucleotides are TGTGCCAGCAGTGATAGTATCCAAGGCGAGCAGTTCTTC.